This TCR beta chain was sequenced during a study of response to subunit inactivated influenza vaccine. Trimming removed 4 bases at V and 1 base at J, with 5 bases between. The CDR3 runs 13 residues. Germline values: CDR1 WSHSY, CDR2 SAAADI. From the RT-PCR reads, TCRdb called clonotypes with MiXCR, one entry per CDR3 protein. Of hundreds of thousands of distinct CDR3 sequences in the sample, about 25% were seen once. Of note for this clonotype: Its target is not known.

Study outcomes and limitations: The authors proposed limited new T cell recruitment per seasonal influenza vaccination.

The sequencing used CD4+ T cells sorted from PBMCs, collected less than 6 days after vaccination. The chain recombines TRBV10-2 with TRBJ1-5; D is ambiguous. The TCR originated in a man in his fifties who received an inactivated influenza vaccine. The CDR3 here is CASSADSNQPQHF. DNA of the CDR3: TGCGCCAGCAGTGCCGACAGCAATCAGCCCCAGCATTTT.